This T cell receptor beta chain was sequenced during a study of cytomegalovirus exposure and HLA in healthy donors. Study-wide context: A prior analysis found about 120 million unique TCR beta sequences from roughly 180 million T cells.

Study results and limitations: A later look showed TCR association rates differing by HLA locus, highest for DRB1 and lowest for HLA-C. What a later analysis reportedly showed was that an Asian-associated ancestry cluster had fewer N-insertions than the approximately 700-donor mean.

With 60 Vbeta and 13 Jbeta primers, the PCR was carried out. The table came from immunoSEQ multiplex PCR; TCRdb's copy has only in-frame clones and leaves some out. The sample records 150,000 to 200,000 clones, about 80% being singletons. This clone was recorded a few times. No antigen is known for it. The CDR3 loop spans 15 amino acids. Unmatched junction bases numbered 6, after V lost 5 bases and J lost 5 bases. The germline V gene has CDR1 SGHTA and CDR2 FQGNSA. Sequencing was done on a sample of PBMCs. The chain joins TRBV7-2 to TRBJ1-6; 7 bases agree with TRBD1. This TCR was recovered from a man aged 25 to 40 in good health and CMV-seropositive. DNA of the CDR3: TGTGCCAGCAGCCCCCGTACAGGGGATAATTCACCCCTCCACTTT. This gives the protein CASSPRTGDNSPLHF.